The 18 T cell receptor beta chains below were found in one sample sequenced in a study of T cell changes during pregnancy in multiple sclerosis. The method was immunoSEQ multiplex PCR; TCRdb's version includes in-frame clones alone and lacks a portion of them. The table records 35,000 to 40,000 clones, around 90% of them present only once. The sequencing used CD4+ T cells from peripheral blood mononuclear cells, collected in the second trimester of pregnancy. These TCRs come from a female donor with multiple sclerosis, enrolled in a pregnancy study.

The chain combines TRBV18 with TRBJ1-2; 8 nucleotides agree with TRBD1. Germline V CDR1 and CDR2: KGHSH, LQKENI. V lost 4 bases and J lost 3; bases outside the gene matches: 4. The CDR3 length is 14 residues. CDR3 amino acids: CASSRAGGDYGYTF. The CDR3 DNA reads as TGTGCCAGCTCACGGGCAGGGGGCGACTATGGCTACACCTTC.

Only a few counts were recorded for this clone. The chain carries TRBV6-5 and TRBJ1-5, with 9 bases aligning to TRBD1. CDR1 is MNHEY, CDR2 SVGAGI, per germline. V lost 5 bases to trimming and J lost 6 bases; unmatched junction nucleotides: 5. The CDR3 has 14 residues. CDR3 amino acids: CASSQGQGAQPQHF. CDR3 DNA sequence: TGTGCCAGCAGTCAGGGACAGGGCGCTCAGCCCCAGCATTTT.

This chain joins TRBV6-1 and TRBJ2-4; the D gene is possibly TRBD2 (5 bases). The CDR3 contains 15 residues. CDR1 MNHNS and CDR2 SASEGT come from the germline V gene. Trimming removed 2 bases from V and 8 bases from J, with 16 bases in between. The CDR3 DNA follows: TGTGCCAGCAGTGAACAAAGGACCGTCGGGGACATTCAGTACTTC. Protein sequence: CASSEQRTVGDIQYF.

This chain joins TRBV30 and TRBJ1-5, with 8 bases matching TRBD1. CDR1 and CDR2 from the germline V gene are GTSNPN and SVGIG (reference sequence). The CDR3 has 13 residues. J lost 6 bases, V lost 3 bases, and 4 bases had no gene match. CDR3 bases: TGTGCCTGGAGCCAGGGGGCTGGTCAGCCCCAGCATTTT. As protein: CAWSQGAGQPQHF.

The gene calls are TRBV29-1 and TRBJ2-1, with D possibly being TRBD1 (6 bases). This CDR3 comprises 11 residues. Looked up from germline, CDR1 is SQVTM and CDR2 is ANQGSEA. The CDR3 reads CSGDQGYEQFF. The CDR3 region has the DNA TGCAGTGGGGACCAGGGGTATGAGCAGTTCTTC.

This rearrangement joins TRBV10-1 to TRBJ1-4, with TRBD1 identical over 11 bases. With 7 bases clipped from V and 8 bases from J, the junction kept 6 bases outside the gene matches. CDR1 WNHNN and CDR2 SYGVQD come from the germline V gene (reference sequence). This CDR3 is built from 14 residues. This CDR3 is CASTPGQGEEKLFF. The CDR3 coding sequence is TGCGCCAGCACCCCGGGACAGGGGGAGGAAAAACTGTTTTTT.

This chain uses TRBV6-1 with TRBJ2-7, with 7 bases lining up with TRBD2. CDR1 MNHNS and CDR2 SASEGT come from the germline V gene. Losses at the gene ends were 1 base for V and 6 bases for J; bases not matched to a gene: 6. The CDR3 runs to 14 residues. The CDR3 spells CASSEGGRGAEQYF. DNA for the CDR3: TGTGCCAGCAGTGAAGGTGGGAGGGGAGCCGAGCAGTACTTC.

The rearrangement uses TRBV25-1 and TRBJ2-5, with 7 bases that match TRBD1. V dropped 4 bases and J dropped 2; count of bases not matched to a gene: 7. Germline CDR1 is MGHDK and CDR2 is SYGVNS. The CDR3 length is 15 residues. The CDR3: CASSGYYRGQETQYF. CDR3 nucleotides: TGTGCCAGCAGTGGATATTACAGGGGTCAAGAGACCCAGTACTTC. The variable domain in full, with the rest retrieved from reference TRBV25-1 and TRBJ2-5, is EADIYQTPRYLVIGTGKKITLECSQTMGHDKMYWYQQDPGMELHLIHYSYGVNSTEKGDLSSESTVSRIRTEHFPLTLESARPSHTSQYLCASSGYYRGQETQYFGPGTRLLVL.

This clone was counted once. The CDR3 protein is CASSPTGQGHTEAFF. The CDR3 coding sequence is TGCGCCAGCAGCCCAACGGGACAGGGACACACTGAAGCTTTCTTT. V and J are TRBV5-1 and TRBJ1-1, with 9 positions matching TRBD1. V was pared by 4 bases and J by 3 bases, with 7 bases of the junction left unmatched. The length of the CDR3 is 15 residues. Germline V gene lookup returns CDR1 SGHRS and CDR2 YFSETQ.

This chain links TRBV5-4 with TRBJ2-3, with 9 bases identical to TRBD2. V shed 5 bases and J 3 bases; nucleotides not matched to a gene: 7. Germline assignment: CDR1 SGHNT and CDR2 YYREEE (reference sequence). This CDR3 has 15 residues. The CDR3 coding sequence is TGTGCCAGCAGTCAACCGGGACTAGCAACAGATACGCAGTATTTT. This translates into CASSQPGLATDTQYF. Based on the CDR3 plus reference TRBV5-4 and TRBJ2-3, the full variable domain is ETGVTQSPTHLIKTRGQQVTLRCSSQSGHNTVSWYQQALGQGPQFIFQYYREEENGRGNFPPRFSGLQFPNYSSELNVNALELDDSALYLCASSQPGLATDTQYFGPGTRLTVL.

The V call is TRBV19, the J call TRBJ2-1; the match to TRBD2 covers 9 bases. The germline gives CDR1 LNHDA, CDR2 SQIVND (reference sequence). The ends lost 6 bases at V and 7 bases at J; junction bases unmatched: 10. The CDR3 is 15 amino acids. CDR3 bases: TGTGCCAGTAGCAATCTAGCGGGAAGGACGAATGAGCAGTTCTTC. It specifies CASSNLAGRTNEQFF.

CDR3 DNA sequence: TGTGCCAGCTCCCGACGACAGGGGGGAACCTACGAGCAGTACTTC. Protein sequence: CASSRRQGGTYEQYF. The chain joins TRBV18 to TRBJ2-7; 9 bases are shared with TRBD1. With V trimmed by 6 bases and J by 2 bases, 8 bases remained unmatched. Germline CDR1 is KGHSH and CDR2 is LQKENI. The CDR3 extends over 15 amino acids.

The chain joins TRBV5-6 to TRBJ2-1; a possible D gene is TRBD2 (5 bases). Germline V CDR1 and CDR2: SGHDT, YYEEEE. CDR3 size: 13 residues. Trimming removed 0 bases at V and 6 bases at J, with 7 bases between. The CDR3 sequence is CASSLVAGNEQFF. CDR3 sequence (DNA): TGTGCCAGCAGCTTGGTTGCGGGCAATGAGCAGTTCTTC.

The chain uses TRBV7-3 and TRBJ2-1; 7 bases match TRBD2. In germline, CDR1 is SGHTA, CDR2 FQGTGA. V lost 1 base to trimming and J lost 4 bases; unmatched junction nucleotides: 1. This CDR3 is built from 14 residues. The CDR3 sequence is CASSLSGGYNEQFF. DNA for the CDR3: TGTGCCAGCAGCTTAAGCGGGGGATACAATGAGCAGTTCTTC.

The chain uses TRBV28 and TRBJ2-7, with a weak D call TRBD1 (6 bases). Looked up from germline, CDR1 is MDHEN and CDR2 is SYDVKM. The germline V and J ends were trimmed by 10 bases and 4 bases, with 14 bases remaining between them. This CDR3 contains 12 residues. CDR3 protein: CAIQGQEYEQYF. As DNA, the CDR3 is TGTGCCATCCAGGGGCAGGAGTACGAGCAGTACTTC.

The V call is TRBV29-1, the J call TRBJ1-6; D unresolved. Trimming pared 5 bases from V and 2 bases from J, leaving 7 bases between. Germline CDR1 reads SQVTM; CDR2 reads ANQGSEA. This CDR3 is 13 amino acids long. The chain's CDR3 is CSVLTPYNSPLHF. Written as DNA, the CDR3 is TGCAGCGTTCTGACACCCTATAATTCACCCCTCCACTTT.

With regard to this clone: Distinct nucleotide sequences in the sample also encode this CDR3. The chain is built from TRBV7-2 and TRBJ2-5; the D gene is possibly TRBD2 (6 bases). Trimming pared 1 base from V and 5 bases from J, leaving 11 bases between. The CDR3 extends over 14 amino acids. Germline CDR1 is SGHTA and CDR2 is FQGNSA. DNA for the CDR3: TGTGCCAGCAGCTTAGGGGGCGCGGGGGAGACCCAGTACTTC. Its translation: CASSLGGAGETQYF.

This chain links TRBV18 with TRBJ1-1, with D possibly matching TRBD1 (6 bases). The V end was cut by 1 base, the J end by 4 bases, with 10 bases between. The germline gives CDR1 KGHSH, CDR2 LQKENI. This CDR3 has 14 residues. CDR3 sequence reads: CASSPLGRGTEAFF. The CDR3 DNA follows: TGTGCCAGCTCACCACTTGGCAGGGGCACTGAAGCTTTCTTT.